This entry lists 12 T cell receptor beta chains sequenced from one sample in a study of blood T cells in healthy people across ages (dated by TCRdb to about 2015). The method was 5' RACE. A second PCR of roughly 7 to 11 cycles was performed with a sample-barcoded 5' primer and a J-beta primer mix. TCRdb trimmed public reads at Q25 via fastp, called clones via MiXCR and kept in-frame beta chains. Merged by CDR3 protein, the rows form single entries marked with the most common genes and DNA. This sample comprises roughly 1.9 million distinct CDR3 sequences, roughly two fifths of them detected only once. Of the sample, roughly 23% is held by the ten largest clones. The sample consisted of blood. These TCRs come from a human donor in good health.

The chain couples TRBV9 to TRBJ2-5, with a tentative D call TRBD1 (6 bases). Judging by the DNA end, TRBJ2-7 fits better; the J call may be wrong. CDR3 length equals 13 residues. CDR1 is SGDLS and CDR2 is YYNGEE in the germline V gene. The CDR3 loop is CASSDGTHYEQYF. Written as DNA, the CDR3 is TGTGCCAGCAGCGACGGGACACACTACGAGCAGTACTTC.

A few counts support this clonotype. The chain links TRBV30 to TRBJ2-3; either TRBD1 or TRBD2 may fit D (6 bases each). The germline CDR1 and CDR2 sequences are GTSNPN and SVGIG (reference sequence). V lost 4 bases and J 5 bases, leaving 10 bases between the germline ends. The CDR3 spans 12 residues. The CDR3 DNA reads TGTGCCTGGACCGGAGGGGGAGATACGCAGTATTTT. This translates into CAWTGGGDTQYF.

This clonotype has only a few counts. This chain links TRBV7-2 with TRBJ1-1; D not certain. Trimming stripped 6 bases from V and 5 bases from J, with 13 bases between. This CDR3 comprises 13 residues. The germline gives CDR1 SGHTA, CDR2 FQGNSA. In DNA, the CDR3 is TGTGCCAGCAGTTTGCCCGGGGTTACTGAAGCTTTCTTT. Its translation: CASSLPGVTEAFF.

This clonotype came up a few times. V gene TRBV29-1 combines with J gene TRBJ2-3; 9 bases are a match to TRBD1. The CDR3 consists of 13 residues. Germline CDR1 SQVTM, CDR2 ANQGSEA. V lost 7 bases to trimming and J lost 3 bases; unmatched junction nucleotides: 5. As DNA, the CDR3 is TGCAGCGGATCGGGACAGGGTACAGATACGCAGTATTTT. It is translated as CSGSGQGTDTQYF.

V is TRBV4-1 and J is TRBJ1-1, with 9 positions matching TRBD1. The CDR3 contains 15 residues. The V gene's germline CDR1 is MGHRA and CDR2 YSYEKL. V shed 4 bases and J 3 bases; nucleotides not matched to a gene: 6. The CDR3 sequence is CASSRRQGVDTEAFF. CDR3 nucleotide sequence: TGCGCCAGCAGCCGAAGACAGGGGGTTGACACTGAAGCTTTCTTT.

The V gene is TRBV12-3 or TRBV12-4, the J gene TRBJ1-1, with TRBD1 matching over 8 bases. CDR3 length: 15 residues. V trimming: 6 bases; J trimming: 5 bases; junction bases outside the gene matches: 11. The CDR3 reads CASRPLQGVRTEAFF. CDR3 nucleotide sequence: TGTGCCAGCAGGCCCCTACAGGGGGTTAGGACTGAAGCTTTCTTT.

The chain uses TRBV4-2 and TRBJ2-3, with 10 positions matching TRBD2. CDR1 LGHNA and CDR2 YNFKEQ come from the germline V gene. J was trimmed by 5 bases and V by 0 bases; bases with no gene match: 5. CDR3 length: 16 amino acids. In DNA form, the CDR3 reads TGTGCCAGCAGCCAAGAGGACAGCGGGGGGGTAGATACGCAGTATTTT. It is translated as CASSQEDSGGVDTQYF.

The table lists this clonotype with a count of one. The chain has TRBV5-1 and TRBJ2-1, with TRBD1 matching over 9 bases. CDR3 length: 15 residues. Germline V lookup: CDR1 SGHRS, CDR2 YFSETQ. With 1 base clipped from V and 8 bases from J, the junction kept 7 bases outside the gene matches. The DNA of the CDR3 is TGCGCCAGCAGCTTGCGGGACAGGGTTAGGGATGAGCAGTTCTTC. Amino acid sequence: CASSLRDRVRDEQFF.

The genes are TRBV2 and TRBJ1-1; D call uncertain. Germline CDR1 reads SNHLY; CDR2 reads FYNNEI. The CDR3 spans 13 residues. The V and J ends lost 7 bases and 0 bases respectively, with 9 bases between them. This chain's CDR3 is CASNRLMNTEAFF. CDR3 bases: TGTGCCAGCAATCGATTGATGAACACTGAAGCTTTCTTT.

V usage is TRBV6-2 or TRBV6-3 and J usage is TRBJ2-7; D unclear. The V end was cut by 0 bases, the J end by 1 base, with 7 bases between. This CDR3 is built from 14 residues. Looked up from germline, CDR1 is MNHEY and CDR2 is SVGEGT. CDR3 sequence reads: CASSYSIGSYEQYF. The CDR3 DNA sequence: TGTGCCAGCAGTTACTCTATAGGGTCCTACGAGCAGTACTTC.

CDR3 amino acids: CASSQDPSGGAIGELFF. The CDR3 bases are TGCGCCAGCAGCCAAGACCCTAGCGGGGGGGCTATCGGGGAGCTGTTTTTT. The gene calls are TRBV4-1 and TRBJ2-2, with TRBD2 identical over 12 bases. V was clipped by 0 bases and J by 7 bases; unmatched bases: 6. CDR1 MGHRA and CDR2 YSYEKL come from the germline V gene. This CDR3 has 17 residues.

This clonotype has more than one count but fewer than ten. The chain couples TRBV4-3 to TRBJ2-5; TRBD1 aligns across 8 bases. V gave up 3 bases and J gave up 5 bases; unmatched junction bases: 5. This CDR3 contains 14 residues. Germline CDR1 reads LGHNA; CDR2 reads YSLEER. The chain's CDR3 is CASSQARDRETQYF. In DNA form, the CDR3 reads TGCGCCAGCAGCCAGGCCAGGGACAGGGAGACCCAGTACTTC.